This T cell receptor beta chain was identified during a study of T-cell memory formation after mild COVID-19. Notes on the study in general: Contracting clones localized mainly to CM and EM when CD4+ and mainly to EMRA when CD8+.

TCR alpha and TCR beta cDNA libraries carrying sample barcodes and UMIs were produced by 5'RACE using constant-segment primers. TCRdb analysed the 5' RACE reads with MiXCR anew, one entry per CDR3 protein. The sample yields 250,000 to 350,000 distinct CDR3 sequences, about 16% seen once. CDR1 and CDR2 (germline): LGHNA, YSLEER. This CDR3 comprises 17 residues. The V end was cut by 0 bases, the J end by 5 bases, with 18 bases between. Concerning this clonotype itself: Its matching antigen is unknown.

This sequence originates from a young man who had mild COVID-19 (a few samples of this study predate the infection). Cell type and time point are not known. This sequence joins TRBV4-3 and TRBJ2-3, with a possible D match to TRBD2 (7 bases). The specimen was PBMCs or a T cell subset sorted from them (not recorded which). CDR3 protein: CASSQDPGRGAIDTQYF. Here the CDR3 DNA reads TGCGCCAGCAGCCAAGACCCGGGTCGGGGGGCAATAGATACGCAGTATTTT.